These 4 T cell receptor beta chains came from one sample sequenced in a study of blood T cell repertoires in COVID-19. Libraries were prepared by immunoSEQ multiplex PCR; TCRdb keeps only in-frame clonotypes and omits some of them. Of almost 200,000 clones listed, around four fifths are singletons. The sequencing input was peripheral blood. These receptors all stem from a man between 60 and 75 years old with COVID-19, enrolled during active disease.

The rearrangement uses TRBV7-9 and TRBJ1-2; 7 bases agree with TRBD1. Germline-derived CDR1 and CDR2 are SEHNR and FQNEAQ (reference sequence). The J segment lost 8 bases and the V segment lost 5 bases, leaving 14 bases of the junction unmatched. The CDR3 length is 15 residues. In DNA, the CDR3 is TGTGCCAGCAGCAGCGACAGGGCTGAAGATCGAGGCTACACCTTC. It specifies CASSSDRAEDRGYTF.

The chain recombines TRBV11-3 with TRBJ2-3; D unresolved. V shed 4 bases and J shed 1 base, with 9 bases lying between them. Germline CDR1 SGHNT, CDR2 YENEEA. The CDR3 runs to 14 residues. The CDR3 protein is CASSSNAGTDTQYF. CDR3 DNA sequence: TGTGCCAGCAGCTCTAACGCCGGCACAGATACGCAGTATTTT.

As to this clone: Other DNA sequences in the same sample also yield this CDR3. The chain employs TRBV18 and TRBJ1-4, with TRBD1 matching 10 bases. This CDR3 region has 15 residues. The ends lost 3 bases at V and 2 bases at J; junction bases unmatched: 0. Germline CDR1 KGHSH, CDR2 LQKENI. In DNA form, the CDR3 reads TGTGCCAGCTCACCGGACAGGGGGACTAATGAAAAACTGTTTTTT. Translated: CASSPDRGTNEKLFF.

Here the CDR3 reads CASSLQENQPQHF. CDR3 coding DNA: TGTGCCAGCAGTCTACAGGAAAATCAGCCCCAGCATTTT. The chain has TRBV2 and TRBJ1-5; perhaps TRBD1 as D (5 bases). V was shortened by 5 bases and J by 4 bases, with 9 bases between the two germline ends. In germline, CDR1 is SNHLY, CDR2 FYNNEI. The CDR3 is 13 amino acids.